This T cell receptor beta chain was sequenced for a study of T-cell reconstitution after alpha-beta-depleted transplantation in children. The TCRbeta library was prepared with unique molecular identifiers. TCRdb itself ran the PCR reads through MiXCR, one entry per CDR3 protein. This repertoire shows hundreds of thousands of distinct CDR3 sequences, around 19% found once; its top ten account for approximately 3%. J was trimmed by 2 bases and V by 5 bases; bases with no gene match: 12. Germline assignment: CDR1 SGHTA and CDR2 FQGTGA. CDR3 length: 17 residues. Sequences were derived from PBMCs from the stem cell graft donor, sampled from the stem cell graft. The TCR was taken from a human donor who donated a stem cell graft to a child with acute lymphoblastic leukemia. The V gene is TRBV7-3, the J gene TRBJ1-1, with TRBD1 identical over 9 bases. The CDR3 loop is CASSPKLQGAGNTEAFF. CDR3 bases: TGTGCCAGCAGCCCTAAACTACAGGGGGCGGGTAACACTGAAGCTTTCTTT.